The 2 T cell receptor beta chains below all came from one sample that was sequenced in a study of blood T cell repertoires in COVID-19. Libraries were prepared by immunoSEQ multiplex PCR; TCRdb keeps only in-frame clonotypes and omits some of them. The sample shows about 220,000 clones, around 81% of them seen only once. Sequencing input: peripheral blood. These receptors were taken from a human donor in a cohort sampled during active COVID-19.

The chain recombines TRBV5-4 with TRBJ2-1; 14 nucleotides match TRBD2. Germline V gene lookup returns CDR1 SGHNT and CDR2 YYREEE (reference sequence). The CDR3 extends over 15 amino acids. V shed 4 bases and J 6 bases; nucleotides not matched to a gene: 3. The CDR3 bases are TGTGCCAGCAGCCCGGGACTAGCGGGAGCCAATGAGCAGTTCTTC. Protein: CASSPGLAGANEQFF.

The rearrangement links TRBV12-3 or TRBV12-4 to TRBJ2-3; maybe TRBD2 (6 bases). The CDR3 contains 13 residues. V lost 6 bases, J lost 7 bases, and 14 bases lay in between. CDR3 in amino acids: CASSRDSLYTQYF. CDR3 nucleotide sequence: TGTGCCAGCAGCCGGGACTCTCTATATACGCAGTATTTT.